These T cell receptor beta chains were read from a single sample in a study of identical twins. Each CDR3 protein gets one entry after TCRdb re-called the 5' RACE reads with MiXCR. The data hold around 550,000 distinct CDR3 sequences, with roughly 15% observed a single time. These data were also filed under a second study, of yellow fever vaccine responses in identical twins.

Sample: CD4+ T cells sorted from blood. The receptors shown here come from a woman younger than 35 in good health. Each CDR3 is given with its conserved first and last residue. A D gene is named only where the DNA matches it firmly. A row's size may be missing; if present it is once, few, many or a size class.

v_gene	j_gene	abundance	d_gene	CDR3nt	CDR3aa
TRBV27	TRBJ2-7	many	NA	TGTGCCAGCAGTGCCAAAGTAGGGTCCAGCTACGAGCAGTACTTC	CASSAKVGSSYEQYF
TRBV7-8	TRBJ2-1	NA	NA	TGTGCCAGCAGCGCCGGGTCTTACAATGAGCAGTTCTTC	CASSAGSYNEQFF
TRBV18	TRBJ2-3	NA	NA	TGTGCCAGCTCACCATGGTCCCGTAGGGGCACAGATACGCAGTATTTT	CASSPWSRRGTDTQYF
TRBV7-3	TRBJ2-1	NA	TRBD2	TGTGCCAGCAGCCTCCGGACTAGCGGGAGGCTGGATGAGCAGTTCTTC	CASSLRTSGRLDEQFF
TRBV4-2	TRBJ1-2	NA	NA	TGTGCCAGCAGCCAAGTAGGGGCTAGCTATGGCTACACCTTC	CASSQVGASYGYTF
TRBV12-3/TRBV12-4	TRBJ2-4	NA	NA	TGTGCCAGCAGCCTGCCTATTGACAAAAACATTCAGTACTTC	CASSLPIDKNIQYF
TRBV5-4	TRBJ2-1	NA	NA	TGTGCCAGCAGCCCCCTCGCGGATCACTACAATGAGCAGTTCTTC	CASSPLADHYNEQFF
TRBV6-1	TRBJ2-3	few	NA	TGTGCCAGCACCCGCAGAGGGGGATCTAGCACAGATACGCAGTATTTT	CASTRRGGSSTDTQYF
TRBV9	TRBJ2-2	NA	TRBD2	TGTGCCAGCAGCGCCCAGACAAGCGGGGGGGTAAGAACCGGGGAGCTGTTTTTT	CASSAQTSGGVRTGELFF
TRBV5-1	TRBJ2-1	few	NA	TGCGCCAGCAGCTTGGACAACTACAATGAGCAGTTCTTC	CASSLDNYNEQFF
TRBV20-1	TRBJ2-5	NA	NA	TGCAGTGCTAGAGAAAGATCCTTCGAGGCCGGTCAAGAGACCCAGTACTTC	CSARERSFEAGQETQYF
TRBV5-1	TRBJ1-4	few	TRBD1	TGCGCCAGCAGCTCCGGGACAGGGGCTGGGAAACTGTTTTTT	CASSSGTGAGKLFF
TRBV27	TRBJ2-7	NA	NA	TGTGCCAGCAGTTTGGGGAAGACCCCAGGGGCAGGTGAGCAGTACTTC	CASSLGKTPGAGEQYF
TRBV6-5	TRBJ2-3	few	TRBD2	TGTGCCAGCAGTTACTCTGCGGGAGTACGCACAGATACGCAGTATTTT	CASSYSAGVRTDTQYF
TRBV12-3/TRBV12-4	TRBJ2-1	many	NA	TGTGCCAGCACCCGGGAGACCCCCTACAATGAGCAGTTCTTC	CASTRETPYNEQFF
TRBV20-1	TRBJ2-3	NA	NA	TGCAGTGCTACAGGGTGGAGCACAGATACGCAGTATTTT	CSATGWSTDTQYF
TRBV7-6	TRBJ2-1	NA	TRBD2	TGTGCCAGCAGCTTAGGCGGGCTAGCGGGATACCCGTTCTTC	CASSLGGLAGYPFF
TRBV20-1	TRBJ2-1	few	NA	TGCAGTGCTAGTAGTCTTCCCTCCTACAATGAGCAGTTCTTC	CSASSLPSYNEQFF
TRBV12-3/TRBV12-4	TRBJ2-1	few	NA	TGTGCCAGCAGTTTTAGCACCCTAGCAGGAGGCTACAATGAGCAGTTCTTC	CASSFSTLAGGYNEQFF
TRBV29-1	TRBJ2-1	NA	NA	TGCAGCGTTGTGGGAATCTACAATGAGCAGTTCTTC	CSVVGIYNEQFF
TRBV6-1	TRBJ1-4	NA	NA	TGTGCCAGCAGTGCCCTACCCTCCCAGGGGCAGACCCTCCTGTTTTTT	CASSALPSQGQTLLFF
TRBV3-1	TRBJ1-2	NA	NA	TGTGCCAGCAGCCAAGCAGGGTTAGACTATGGCTACACCTTC	CASSQAGLDYGYTF
TRBV10-3	TRBJ2-3	NA	NA	TGTGCCACCGAGACTGGCACAGATACGCAGTATTTT	CATETGTDTQYF
TRBV29-1	TRBJ1-5	few	NA	TGCAGCGTAGAAATACAGAGCAATCAGCCCCAGCATTTT	CSVEIQSNQPQHF
TRBV15	TRBJ2-3	few	TRBD2	TGTGCCACCAGGACTAGCGACACAGATACGCAGTATTTT	CATRTSDTDTQYF
TRBV12-3/TRBV12-4	TRBJ1-6	many	NA	TGTGCCAGCAGTCTAGGTGCAGAGAATTCACCCCTCCACTTT	CASSLGAENSPLHF
TRBV20-1	TRBJ2-1	NA	TRBD2	TGCAGTGCTAGCAACCACGGGACTAGCGGGAGTTCCTCCTACAATGAGCAGTTCTTC	CSASNHGTSGSSSYNEQFF
TRBV15	TRBJ2-3	NA	TRBD2	TGTGCCACCAGCAGAGGACTAGCGGGAGCGACAGATACGCAGTATTTT	CATSRGLAGATDTQYF
TRBV5-1	TRBJ2-1	few	TRBD2	TGCGCCAGCAGCTTGGGGTTGGCGGGGGAGTCCTACAATGAGCAGTTCTTC	CASSLGLAGESYNEQFF
TRBV14	TRBJ2-3	few	TRBD2	TGTGCCAGCAGCCAAGGTAGCGGGAGCAAAAATACGCAGTATTTT	CASSQGSGSKNTQYF
TRBV2	TRBJ1-1	NA	NA	TGTGCCACCTTAAAGGAGACGGACACTGAAGCTTTCTTT	CATLKETDTEAFF
TRBV4-1	TRBJ2-1	few	TRBD2	TGCGCCAGCAGCCAAGAGGTCTCCAGCGGGGGGGCCGATGAGCAGTTCTTC	CASSQEVSSGGADEQFF
TRBV6-1	TRBJ1-4	few	TRBD1	TGTGCCAGCAGGGACAGGGCGTCTAATGAAAAACTGTTTTTT	CASRDRASNEKLFF
TRBV12-3/TRBV12-4	TRBJ2-5	few	TRBD1	TGTGCCACCTCCAGGGGGCAAGAGACCCAGTACTTC	CATSRGQETQYF
TRBV2	TRBJ2-1	NA	TRBD2	TGTGCCAGCAGAGTAGCGGGGGGCTCCTACAATGAGCAGTTCTTC	CASRVAGGSYNEQFF
TRBV29-1	TRBJ1-3	few	NA	TGCAGCGTTGGAAAGGCTGGAAACACCATATATTTT	CSVGKAGNTIYF
TRBV19	TRBJ2-2	few	TRBD1	TGTGCCAGTAAACGAAGGACAGGGGTTATTTCCGGGGAGCTGTTTTTT	CASKRRTGVISGELFF
TRBV24-1	TRBJ2-5	NA	TRBD1	TGTGCCACCAGTGACACGCGAACAGGGGGCGCGAAGACCCAGTACTTC	CATSDTRTGGAKTQYF
TRBV28	TRBJ1-6	NA	TRBD1	TGTGCCAGCCATTCTACAGGGGGCAAAAATTCACCCCTCCACTTT	CASHSTGGKNSPLHF
TRBV20-1	TRBJ1-1	NA	TRBD1	TGCAGTGCTGGACCGACAGGGACTGAAGCTTTCTTT	CSAGPTGTEAFF
TRBV11-2	TRBJ2-1	NA	NA	TGTGCCAGCAGCTCCAGAGGGTCAGGGACATCCTACAATGAGCAGTTCTTC	CASSSRGSGTSYNEQFF
TRBV5-1	TRBJ2-1	few	TRBD2	TGCGCCAGCAGCTTGGAGGGACTAGCGGGAGCTTCCTACAATGAGCAGTTCTTC	CASSLEGLAGASYNEQFF
TRBV5-1	TRBJ1-2	NA	TRBD1	TGCGCCAGCAGCGGGGACAGGGCGGGTGGCTACACCTTC	CASSGDRAGGYTF
TRBV3-1	TRBJ1-1	NA	NA	TGTGCCAGCAGCCAAGGCGTACTGAACACTGAAGCTTTCTTT	CASSQGVLNTEAFF
TRBV7-2	TRBJ2-2	NA	TRBD1	TGTGCCAGCAGCTTAGGACAGGGTGGCGGCACCGGGGAGCTGTTTTTT	CASSLGQGGGTGELFF
TRBV4-1	TRBJ2-1	NA	NA	TGCGCCAGCAGCCAAGTCTTTGTTTGGGGCTACAATGAGCAGTTCTTC	CASSQVFVWGYNEQFF
TRBV21-1	TRBJ2-2	NA	NA	TGTGCCAGCAGCAGCTTCAGCCTAGCGGGCGACACCGGGGAGCTGTTTTTT	CASSSFSLAGDTGELFF
TRBV15	TRBJ2-5	few	TRBD2	TGTGCCACCAGCAGACGACTAGCGGGAGAAGAGACCCAGTACTTC	CATSRRLAGEETQYF
TRBV7-2	TRBJ2-5	many	TRBD2	TGTGCCAGCAGCTTAGGGACTAGCGCAGAGACCCAGTACTTC	CASSLGTSAETQYF
TRBV5-6	TRBJ2-1	NA	NA	TGTGCCAGCAGCTTTAGCGGACGGGAGCAGTTCTTC	CASSFSGREQFF
TRBV7-9	TRBJ2-4	NA	NA	TGTGCCAGCAGCCCGTCGCAGGGGCCGTTCAAAAACATTCAGTACTTC	CASSPSQGPFKNIQYF
TRBV3-1	TRBJ2-3	NA	NA	TGTGCCAGCAGCCAAGTGAGCTCGGATACGCAGTATTTT	CASSQVSSDTQYF
TRBV10-3	TRBJ1-5	few	NA	TGTGCCATCAGGGGAGACAGTGAGCCCCAGCATTTT	CAIRGDSEPQHF
TRBV7-8	TRBJ2-3	few	TRBD2	TGTGCCAGCAGCCCGGGCCCGGGGGGGGGGGCCGCAGATACGCAGTATTTT	CASSPGPGGGAADTQYF
TRBV28	TRBJ2-1	few	NA	TGTGCCAGCAGTTTAAGGGGACACCTATACAATGAGCAGTTCTTC	CASSLRGHLYNEQFF
TRBV16	TRBJ2-2	NA	NA	TGTGCCAGCAGCCAATCGTCGGGGGCCGGGGAGCTGTTTTTT	CASSQSSGAGELFF
TRBV20-1	TRBJ2-5	few	TRBD2	TGCAGTGCTCGCGGGAGACCCCAAGAGACCCAGTACTTC	CSARGRPQETQYF
TRBV28	TRBJ2-5	few	NA	TGTGCCACCTCCAAGAGGGACGTGAGGGAGACCCAGTACTTC	CATSKRDVRETQYF